These 5 T cell receptor beta chains originate from one sample sequenced in a study of PD-1 blockade in classical Hodgkin lymphoma. Libraries were prepared by immunoSEQ multiplex PCR; TCRdb keeps only in-frame clonotypes and omits some of them. The table has 50,000 to 65,000 clones, just over 90% seen once; the top ten hold around 8%. Regarding time point: cycle 4 day 1 (C4D1), after more than five weeks of nivolumab. Relapses following autologous stem cell transplantation were seen in all patients, with brentuximab vedotin exposure varying. The sequencing here drew on peripheral blood mononuclear cells (PBMCs), taken before the fourth cycle of nivolumab. The receptors stem from a human donor with classical Hodgkin lymphoma.

This clone appeared once. The chain carries TRBV5-4 and TRBJ2-1, with TRBD2 matching 10 bases. The CDR3 spans 17 residues. After removal of 2 bases from V and 5 bases from J, the junction contained 10 bases not matched to a gene. The germline V gene encodes CDR1 SGHNT and CDR2 YYREEE (reference sequence). In nucleotides, the CDR3 is TGTGCCAGCAGCTTCAAACTGGGGACTAGCGTAAACAATGAGCAGTTCTTC. This sequence encodes CASSFKLGTSVNNEQFF. The variable domain in full, completed from reference TRBV5-4 and TRBJ2-1, reads ETGVTQSPTHLIKTRGQQVTLRCSSQSGHNTVSWYQQALGQGPQFIFQYYREEENGRGNFPPRFSGLQFPNYSSELNVNALELDDSALYLCASSFKLGTSVNNEQFFGPGTRLTVL.

The chain has TRBV9 and TRBJ2-3; D is uncertain. The V gene's germline CDR1 is SGDLS and CDR2 YYNGEE. The V gene lost 3 bases and the J gene lost 7 bases, with 9 bases spanning the gap. The length of the CDR3 is 12 residues. The CDR3 region is CASSARPHTQYF. CDR3 nucleotide sequence: TGTGCCAGCAGCGCTAGGCCCCATACGCAGTATTTT.

The genes are TRBV10-1 and TRBJ2-7, with unresolved D. The CDR3 loop spans 13 amino acids. Trimming stripped 4 bases from V and 2 bases from J, with 9 bases between. Germline V gene sequence: CDR1 WNHNN, CDR2 SYGVQD (reference sequence). The CDR3 region is CASSVKSPYEQYF. The DNA of the CDR3 is TGCGCCAGCAGTGTGAAAAGTCCCTACGAGCAGTACTTC.

The chain joins TRBV19 to TRBJ2-3; 7 bases agree with TRBD1. The CDR3 consists of 15 residues. Germline V lookup: CDR1 LNHDA, CDR2 SQIVND (reference sequence). V lost 7 bases, J lost 1 base, and 8 bases stayed unmatched. CDR3 sequence: CASTPDRVRTDTQYF. The CDR3, as DNA: TGTGCCAGTACCCCAGACAGGGTTCGCACAGATACGCAGTATTTT.

The chain carries TRBV18 and TRBJ2-1; possibly TRBD1 for D (6 bases). Germline V CDR1 and CDR2: KGHSH, LQKENI. V was shortened by 6 bases and J by 9 bases, with 12 bases between the two germline ends. The CDR3 has 12 amino acids. The CDR3: CASSERGSEQFF. The DNA for the CDR3 is TGTGCCAGCTCTGAAAGGGGGAGTGAGCAGTTCTTC.